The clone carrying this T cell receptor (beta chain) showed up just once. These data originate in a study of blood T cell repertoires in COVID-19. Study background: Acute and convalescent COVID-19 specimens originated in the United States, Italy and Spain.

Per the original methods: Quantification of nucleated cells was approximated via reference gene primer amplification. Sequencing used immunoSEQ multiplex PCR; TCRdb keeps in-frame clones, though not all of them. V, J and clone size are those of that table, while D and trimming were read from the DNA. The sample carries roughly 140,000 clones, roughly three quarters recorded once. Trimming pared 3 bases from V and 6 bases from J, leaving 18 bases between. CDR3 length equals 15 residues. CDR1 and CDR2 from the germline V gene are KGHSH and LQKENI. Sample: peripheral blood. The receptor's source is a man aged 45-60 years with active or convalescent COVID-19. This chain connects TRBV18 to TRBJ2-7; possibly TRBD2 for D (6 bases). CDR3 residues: CASSPGLLEVGEQYF. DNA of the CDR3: TGTGCCAGCTCACCGGGACTCCTGGAGGTTGGCGAGCAGTACTTC.